This T cell receptor (beta chain) appears in the sequencing data of a study of T-cell memory formation after mild COVID-19. For the study at large: The study found TCR clusters largely donor specific.

Libraries for TCRalpha and TCRbeta carried sample barcodes and unique molecular identifiers via 5'RACE. MiXCR was run by TCRdb on the 5' RACE reads, yielding one entry per CDR3 protein. The data hold more than 70,000 distinct CDR3 sequences, with over 11% observed a single time. Findings and caveats of the study: CM and EM subsets held most contracting CD4+ clones; EMRA held CD8+ ones.

Turning to this clonotype: Its antigen remains unknown.

Trimming removed 3 bases at V and 2 bases at J, with 4 bases between. The length of the CDR3 is 12 residues. Germline assignment: CDR1 SGDLS and CDR2 YYNGEE. Sequenced material: PBMCs or a T cell subset sorted from them (not recorded which). This sequence originates from an adult woman who had mild COVID-19 (a few samples of this study predate the infection). Cell type and time point are not known. The chain carries TRBV9 and TRBJ2-3, with D uncertain. CDR3 coding DNA: TGTGCCAGCAGCGCAGACACAGATACGCAGTATTTT. Translation gives CASSADTDTQYF. Using reference TRBV9 and TRBJ2-3 for the parts outside the CDR3, the full variable domain is DSGVTQTPKHLITATGQRVTLRCSPRSGDLSVYWYQQSLDQGLQFLIQYYNGEERAKGNILERFSAQQFPDLHSELNLSSLELGDSALYFCASSADTDTQYFGPGTRLTVL.